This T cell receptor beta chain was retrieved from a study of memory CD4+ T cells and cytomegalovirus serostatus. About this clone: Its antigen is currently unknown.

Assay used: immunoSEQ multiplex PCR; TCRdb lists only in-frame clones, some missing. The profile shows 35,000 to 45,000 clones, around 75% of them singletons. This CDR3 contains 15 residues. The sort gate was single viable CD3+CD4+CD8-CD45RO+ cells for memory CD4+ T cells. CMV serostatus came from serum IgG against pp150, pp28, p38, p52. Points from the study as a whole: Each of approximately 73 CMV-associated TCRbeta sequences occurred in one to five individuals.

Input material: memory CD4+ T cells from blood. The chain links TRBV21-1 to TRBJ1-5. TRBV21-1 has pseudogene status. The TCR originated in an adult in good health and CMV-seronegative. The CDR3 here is CASSAREGSNQPQHF. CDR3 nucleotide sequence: TGTGCCAGCAGCGCCCGGGAAGGCAGCAATCAGCCCCAGCATTTT.